The clone carrying this T cell receptor (beta chain) was counted between two and nine times. The data originate from a study of blood T cell repertoires in COVID-19. Germline CDR1 and CDR2: SNHLY and FYNNEI. This CDR3 comprises 15 residues. Trimming at V came to 2 bases and at J to 2 bases, leaving 6 bases not matched to a gene. Libraries were prepared by immunoSEQ multiplex PCR; TCRdb keeps only in-frame clonotypes and omits some of them. The sample holds tens of thousands of clones; around 72% are singletons and the top ten take roughly 25%. The sequenced sample consisted of peripheral blood. This chain joins TRBV2 and TRBJ2-7, with 7 positions matching TRBD1. This clonotype was sampled from a woman aged 60-70 years in a cohort sampled during active or convalescent COVID-19. Here the CDR3 reads CASSERHGQAYEQYF. Written as DNA, the CDR3 is TGTGCCAGCAGTGAAAGGCACGGACAGGCCTACGAGCAGTACTTC.